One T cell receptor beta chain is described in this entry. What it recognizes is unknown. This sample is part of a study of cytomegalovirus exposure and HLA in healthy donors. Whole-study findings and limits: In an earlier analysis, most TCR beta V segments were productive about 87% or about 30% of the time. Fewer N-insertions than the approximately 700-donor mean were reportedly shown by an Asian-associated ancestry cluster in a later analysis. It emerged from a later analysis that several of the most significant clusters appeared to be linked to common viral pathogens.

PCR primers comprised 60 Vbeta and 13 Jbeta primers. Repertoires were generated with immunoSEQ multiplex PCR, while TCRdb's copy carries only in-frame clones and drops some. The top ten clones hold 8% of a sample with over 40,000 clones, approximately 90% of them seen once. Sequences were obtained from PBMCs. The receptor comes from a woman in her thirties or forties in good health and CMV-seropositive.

The CDR3 sequence is CASSHPYPGLLRGTQYF. The CDR3 DNA reads TGTGCCAGCAGCCACCCCTACCCGGGACTCCTCCGGGGGACCCAGTACTTC. The gene calls are TRBV9 and TRBJ2-5, with D possibly being TRBD2 (6 bases). Germline-derived CDR1 and CDR2 are SGDLS and YYNGEE. The CDR3 extends over 17 amino acids. Trimming pared 4 bases from V and 7 bases from J, leaving 26 bases between.